Listed below are T cell receptor beta chains from one sample, sequenced in a study of blood T cells in healthy people across ages. TCRdb independently ran MiXCR on the 5' RACE reads; one entry per CDR3 protein. The sample carries hundreds of thousands of distinct CDR3 sequences, roughly 49% recorded once. Sequenced material: blood. The receptors stem from a woman aged 55-69 years in good health. CDR3s include the opening cysteine and the closing phenylalanine or tryptophan. A D gene is named only where the DNA matches it firmly. The listing skips clone size in some rows; elsewhere it reads once, few, many or a size class.

.	many	TRBJ2-7	TRBV3-1	CASSQDGGGYEQYF	TGTGCCAGCAGCCAAGATGGTGGGGGCTACGAGCAGTACTTC
.	.	TRBJ1-2	TRBV2	CASSPLTDYLMGANYGYTF	TGTGCCAGCAGCCCCTTGACTGACTATCTAATGGGAGCTAACTATGGCTACACCTTC
TRBD1	.	TRBJ2-2	TRBV20-1	CSTTGANTGELFF	TGCAGTACGACAGGGGCTAACACCGGGGAGCTGTTTTTT
TRBD2	few	TRBJ2-7	TRBV7-2	CASSLVATSGFHEQYF	TGTGCCAGCAGCTTAGTTGCTACTAGCGGGTTCCACGAGCAGTACTTC
.	.	TRBJ2-7	TRBV28	CASRKLGYEQYF	TGTGCCAGCAGAAAACTAGGGTACGAGCAGTACTTC
TRBD1	few	TRBJ2-1	TRBV7-3	CASSLNIGTGEFF	TGTGCCAGCAGCTTAAATATCGGGACAGGGGAGTTCTTC
.	.	TRBJ1-6	TRBV20-1	CSAFDSTVSSYNSPLHF	TGCAGTGCCTTTGATTCAACTGTGAGCTCCTATAATTCACCCCTCCACTTT
.	.	TRBJ2-1	TRBV28	CASSWGPRLDNEQFF	TGTGCCAGCAGTTGGGGTCCCAGACTTGACAATGAGCAGTTCTTC
.	few	TRBJ2-7	TRBV20-1	CSAERGGGYEQYF	TGCAGTGCGGAGAGGGGGGGGGGCTACGAGCAGTACTTC
TRBD2	.	TRBJ2-3	TRBV4-2	CASSQDPSGITDTQYF	TGTGCCAGCAGCCAAGACCCTAGCGGGATCACAGATACGCAGTATTTT
.	few	TRBJ1-4	TRBV7-9	CASTLSGNEKLFF	TGTGCCAGCACCCTCTCGGGGAATGAAAAACTGTTTTTT
TRBD2	few	TRBJ2-1	TRBV5-1	CASSTTVAGAGYNEQFF	TGCGCCAGCAGCACAACCGTGGCGGGAGCGGGGTACAATGAGCAGTTCTTC
.	.	TRBJ1-6	TRBV20-1	CSAGRRDYNSPLHF	TGCAGTGCTGGAAGACGGGACTATAATTCACCCCTCCACTTT
.	once	TRBJ1-4	TRBV28	CAIQGRSNEKLFF	TGTGCCATACAGGGACGGAGTAATGAAAAACTGTTTTTT
.	.	TRBJ2-5	TRBV10-3	CAISVGWEETQYF	TGTGCCATCAGTGTTGGGTGGGAGGAGACCCAGTACTTC
.	few	TRBJ2-5	TRBV5-1	CASSFRQVQETQYF	TGCGCCAGCAGCTTTCGCCAAGTTCAAGAGACCCAGTACTTC
.	.	TRBJ2-7	TRBV20-1	CSASWARGNKVYEQYF	TGCAGTGCTAGCTGGGCTCGCGGGAACAAGGTGTACGAGCAGTACTTC
.	.	TRBJ2-1	TRBV6-5	CASRQGSGNEQFF	TGTGCCAGCAGGCAGGGTTCGGGGAATGAGCAGTTCTTC
TRBD2	many	TRBJ2-1	TRBV4-2	CASSQKLAGNEQFF	TGTGCCAGCAGCCAGAAACTAGCGGGGAATGAGCAGTTCTTC
.	once	TRBJ2-3	TRBV29-1	CSAVIPDTQYF	TGCAGCGCTGTTATCCCAGATACGCAGTATTTT
.	.	TRBJ1-1	TRBV21-1	CASSIWTGNTEAFF	TGTGCCAGCAGCATATGGACAGGGAACACTGAAGCTTTCTTT
.	.	TRBJ2-4	TRBV7-2	CASSNDLLGSKNIQYF	TGTGCCAGCAGCAACGACCTCCTAGGATCCAAAAACATTCAGTACTTC
TRBD1	.	TRBJ2-7	TRBV27	CASSSAGQGAYEQYF	TGTGCCAGCAGTTCTGCCGGACAGGGGGCCTACGAGCAGTACTTC
.	many	TRBJ2-3	TRBV6-6	CASSTVGAGTDTQYF	TGTGCCAGCAGTACCGTTGGCGCGGGCACAGATACGCAGTATTTT
.	.	TRBJ1-4	TRBV20-1	CSALPQGRLEKLFF	TGCAGTGCTCTCCCCCAGGGCAGGTTAGAAAAACTGTTTTTT
TRBD1	.	TRBJ2-1	TRBV7-7	CASSLTGLRDNEQFF	TGTGCCAGCAGCTTGACAGGGCTCCGGGACAATGAGCAGTTCTTC
.	.	TRBJ2-3	TRBV24-1	CATSVSRRGFGDTQYF	TGTGCCACCAGTGTCTCCCGGAGAGGGTTTGGAGATACGCAGTATTTT
TRBD1	.	TRBJ2-7	TRBV7-2	CASSPHRGPYEQYF	TGTGCCAGCAGCCCTCACAGGGGGCCCTACGAGCAGTACTTC
.	few	TRBJ2-7	TRBV4-1	CASSRTLAQPYEQYF	TGCGCCAGCAGCCGTACGCTAGCGCAGCCCTACGAGCAGTACTTC
.	.	TRBJ1-2	TRBV9	CASSVEPDSYGYTF	TGTGCCAGCAGCGTAGAGCCGGACAGCTATGGCTACACCTTC
.	.	TRBJ2-7	TRBV6-2/TRBV6-3	CASTDISDGSYEQYF	TGTGCCAGCACCGATATTTCGGACGGGTCCTACGAGCAGTACTTC
.	.	TRBJ1-2	TRBV2	CASSPEQGYGYTF	TGTGCCAGCTCCCCTGAGCAGGGCTATGGCTACACCTTC
.	.	TRBJ2-7	TRBV29-1	CSVGVGQGLREQYF	TGCAGCGTTGGGGTTGGGCAGGGTCTACGGGAGCAGTACTTC
.	.	TRBJ2-7	TRBV5-6	CASSFGPPYEQYF	TGTGCCAGCAGCTTTGGCCCTCCCTACGAGCAGTACTTC
.	.	TRBJ2-7	TRBV20-1	CSARPPRGSYNEQYF	TGCAGTGCTAGACCTCCTAGAGGCTCCTACAATGAGCAGTACTTC
TRBD1	.	TRBJ2-1	TRBV12-3/TRBV12-4	CASTGQGASEQFF	TGTGCCAGCACTGGACAGGGGGCTAGTGAGCAGTTCTTC
.	once	TRBJ2-6	TRBV9	CVSSLKPGQTHSGANVLTF	TGTGTCAGCAGCCTTAAGCCGGGCCAAACACACTCTGGGGCCAACGTCCTGACTTTC
.	.	TRBJ2-5	TRBV5-5	CASSLLALSRETQYF	TGTGCCAGCAGCTTGCTAGCCTTATCGAGGGAGACCCAGTACTTC
.	few	TRBJ2-1	TRBV7-8	CASSLALRASSYNEQFF	TGTGCCAGCAGCTTAGCGCTCAGAGCCAGCTCCTACAATGAGCAGTTCTTC
TRBD2	.	TRBJ2-1	TRBV20-1	CSAFIPPGLAGVNERFF	TGCAGTGCTTTTATTCCACCGGGACTAGCGGGGGTCAATGAGCGGTTCTTC
.	.	TRBJ2-2	TRBV6-5	CASGDSNTGELFF	TGTGCCAGCGGGGACTCGAACACCGGGGAGCTGTTTTTT
TRBD2	few	TRBJ2-7	TRBV20-1	CSAHSRLAGVGEQYF	TGCAGTGCTCACTCCAGACTAGCGGGAGTTGGCGAGCAGTACTTC
.	few	TRBJ1-4	TRBV4-2	CASSQEVGWEKLFF	TGTGCCAGCAGCCAAGAGGTGGGATGGGAAAAACTGTTTTTT
.	.	TRBJ2-1	TRBV7-3	CASSFRAGAIGAEQFF	TGTGCCAGCAGCTTTAGGGCAGGGGCTATCGGTGCGGAGCAGTTCTTC
.	many	TRBJ1-6	TRBV12-3/TRBV12-4	CASSSGARYNSPLHF	TGTGCCAGCAGCTCAGGGGCCAGATATAATTCACCCCTCCACTTT
.	.	TRBJ2-3	TRBV7-3	CASSLNGGNGDTQYF	TGTGCCAGTAGCTTAAATGGTGGTAACGGAGATACGCAGTATTTT
.	.	TRBJ1-2	TRBV29-1	CSVREDGYTF	TGCAGCGTCAGGGAAGATGGCTACACCTTC
.	.	TRBJ2-7	TRBV27	CASSNPARKSYEQYF	TGTGCCAGCAGTAACCCGGCCAGGAAGTCCTACGAGCAGTACTTC
.	.	TRBJ2-7	TRBV7-9	CASSFVGGREQYF	TGTGCCAGCAGCTTTGTAGGTGGGCGCGAGCAGTACTTC
.	once	TRBJ2-7	TRBV29-1	CSVETVVRVVVPQYF	TGCAGCGTTGAAACCGTAGTGCGGGTAGTGGTGCCCCAGTACTTC
.	.	TRBJ2-7	TRBV5-1	CASNLEGYEQYF	TGCGCCAGCAACTTGGAGGGGTACGAGCAGTACTTC
.	.	TRBJ1-2	TRBV6-2/TRBV6-3	CASSYTQGLYGYTF	TGTGCCAGCAGTTACACCCAGGGACTATATGGCTACACCTTC
TRBD2	once	TRBJ2-5	TRBV27	CASSFGPPATSGRHGRQYF	TGTGCCAGCAGTTTCGGTCCCCCCGCGACTAGCGGGAGGCACGGCCGTCAGTACTTC
.	.	TRBJ1-1	TRBV18	CASSPSLQGPTEAFF	TGTGCCAGCTCACCAAGCCTACAGGGACCCACTGAAGCTTTCTTT
.	.	TRBJ2-1	TRBV20-1	CSASLRWTEGNEQFF	TGCAGTGCCTCCCTCCGGTGGACTGAAGGCAATGAGCAGTTCTTC
.	.	TRBJ2-5	TRBV5-4	CASSAPGILRKQYF	TGTGCCAGCAGCGCGCCGGGAATACTACGGAAGCAGTACTTC
.	.	TRBJ1-2	TRBV7-2	CASSLRQGYTF	TGTGCCAGCAGCTTGCGGCAGGGCTACACCTTC
.	.	TRBJ2-4	TRBV20-1	CSASKGKGHIQYF	TGCAGTGCTAGTAAAGGGAAGGGACACATTCAGTACTTC